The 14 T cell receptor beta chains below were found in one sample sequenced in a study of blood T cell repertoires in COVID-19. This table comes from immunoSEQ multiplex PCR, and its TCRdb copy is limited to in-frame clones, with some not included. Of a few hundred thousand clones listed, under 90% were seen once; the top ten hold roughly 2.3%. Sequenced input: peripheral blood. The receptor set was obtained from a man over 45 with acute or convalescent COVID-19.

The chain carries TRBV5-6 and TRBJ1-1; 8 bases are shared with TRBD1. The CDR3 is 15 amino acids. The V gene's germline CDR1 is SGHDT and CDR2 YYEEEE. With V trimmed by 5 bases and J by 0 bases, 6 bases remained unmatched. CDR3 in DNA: TGTGCCAGCAGACCGGGACAGGTAATGAACACTGAAGCTTTCTTT. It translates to CASRPGQVMNTEAFF.

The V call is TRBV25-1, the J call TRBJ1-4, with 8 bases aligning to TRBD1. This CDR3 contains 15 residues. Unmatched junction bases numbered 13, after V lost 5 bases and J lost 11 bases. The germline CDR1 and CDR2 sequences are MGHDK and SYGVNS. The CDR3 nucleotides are TGTGCCAGCAGTATTAATGGACAGGGTCGGAGGAAACTGTTTTTT. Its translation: CASSINGQGRRKLFF.

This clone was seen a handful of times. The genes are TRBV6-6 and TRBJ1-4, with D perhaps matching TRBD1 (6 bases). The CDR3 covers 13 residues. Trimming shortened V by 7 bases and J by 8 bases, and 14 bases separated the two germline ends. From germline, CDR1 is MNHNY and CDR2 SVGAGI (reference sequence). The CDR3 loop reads CASNGGGQEKLFF. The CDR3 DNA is TGTGCCAGCAATGGCGGGGGGCAAGAAAAACTGTTTTTT.

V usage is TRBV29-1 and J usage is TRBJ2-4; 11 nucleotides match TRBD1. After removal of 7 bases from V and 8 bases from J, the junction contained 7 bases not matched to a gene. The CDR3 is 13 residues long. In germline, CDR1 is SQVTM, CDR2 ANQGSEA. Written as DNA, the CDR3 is TGCAGCGCCGGGACAGGGGGTATGGACATTCAGTACTTC. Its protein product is CSAGTGGMDIQYF.

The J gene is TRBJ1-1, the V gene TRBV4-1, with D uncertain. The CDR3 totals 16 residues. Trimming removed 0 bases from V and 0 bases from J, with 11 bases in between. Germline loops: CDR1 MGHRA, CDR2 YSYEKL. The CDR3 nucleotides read TGCGCCAGCAGCCAAGAGGGCAGCCTCATGAACACTGAAGCTTTCTTT. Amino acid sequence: CASSQEGSLMNTEAFF.

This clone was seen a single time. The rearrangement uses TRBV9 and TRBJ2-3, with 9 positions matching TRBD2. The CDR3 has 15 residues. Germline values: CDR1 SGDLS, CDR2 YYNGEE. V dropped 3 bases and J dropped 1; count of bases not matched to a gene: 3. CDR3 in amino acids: CASSERGAGTDTQYF. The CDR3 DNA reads TGTGCCAGCAGCGAGCGGGGGGCTGGCACAGATACGCAGTATTTT.

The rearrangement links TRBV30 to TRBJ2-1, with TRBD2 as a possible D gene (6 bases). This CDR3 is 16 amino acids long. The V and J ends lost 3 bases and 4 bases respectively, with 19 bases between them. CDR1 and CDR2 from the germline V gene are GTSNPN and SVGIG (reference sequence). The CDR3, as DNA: TGTGCCTGGAGGGGCTTCGGGCGGGGAACGTACAATGAGCAGTTCTTC. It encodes CAWRGFGRGTYNEQFF.

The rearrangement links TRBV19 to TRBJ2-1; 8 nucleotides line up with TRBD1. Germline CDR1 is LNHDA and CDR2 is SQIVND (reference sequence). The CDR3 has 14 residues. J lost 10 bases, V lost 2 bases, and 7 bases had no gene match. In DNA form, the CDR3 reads TGTGCCAGTAGTATAAGCCAGGGGGCGCGGGAGCAGTTCTTC. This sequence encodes CASSISQGAREQFF.

CDR3 DNA sequence: TGCGCCAGCAGCTTGGGCGGGGAAGGCGGGGAGCTGTTTTTT. Translation: CASSLGGEGGELFF. J is TRBJ2-2 and V is TRBV5-1; weak D call: TRBD2 (6 bases). This CDR3 is 14 amino acids long. Trimming left V 0 bases short and J 7 bases short, with 10 bases between. Germline V CDR1 and CDR2: SGHRS, YFSETQ.

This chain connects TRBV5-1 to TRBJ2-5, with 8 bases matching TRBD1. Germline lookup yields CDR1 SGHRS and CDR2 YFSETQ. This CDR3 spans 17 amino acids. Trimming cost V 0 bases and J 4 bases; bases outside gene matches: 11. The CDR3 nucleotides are TGCGCCAGCAGCTTGGAACCCCAGGGGGCACGGGGAGAGACCCAGTACTTC. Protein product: CASSLEPQGARGETQYF.

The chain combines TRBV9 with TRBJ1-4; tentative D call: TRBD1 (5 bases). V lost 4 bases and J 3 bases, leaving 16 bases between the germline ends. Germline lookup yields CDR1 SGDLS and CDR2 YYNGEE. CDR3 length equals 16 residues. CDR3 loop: CASSPPGGAANEKLFF. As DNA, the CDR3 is TGTGCCAGCAGCCCACCGGGGGGTGCGGCTAATGAAAAACTGTTTTTT. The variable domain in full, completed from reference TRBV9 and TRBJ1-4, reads DSGVTQTPKHLITATGQRVTLRCSPRSGDLSVYWYQQSLDQGLQFLIQYYNGEERAKGNILERFSAQQFPDLHSELNLSSLELGDSALYFCASSPPGGAANEKLFFGSGTQLSVL.

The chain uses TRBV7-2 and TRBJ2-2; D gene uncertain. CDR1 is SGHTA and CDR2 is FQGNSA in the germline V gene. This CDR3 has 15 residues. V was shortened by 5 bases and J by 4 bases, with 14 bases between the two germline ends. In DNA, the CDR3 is TGTGCCAGCAGCAAAGACACGTCCCTCACCGGGGAGCTGTTTTTT. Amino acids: CASSKDTSLTGELFF.

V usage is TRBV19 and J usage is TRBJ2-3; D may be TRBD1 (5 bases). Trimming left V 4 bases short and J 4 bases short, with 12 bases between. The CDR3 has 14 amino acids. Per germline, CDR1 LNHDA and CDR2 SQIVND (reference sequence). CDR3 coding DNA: TGTGCCAGTAGTACAACAGGTCTCTCAGATACGCAGTATTTT. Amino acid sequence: CASSTTGLSDTQYF. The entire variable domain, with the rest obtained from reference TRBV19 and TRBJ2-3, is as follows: DGGITQSPKYLFRKEGQNVTLSCEQNLNHDAMYWYRQDPGQGLRLIYYSQIVNDFQKGDIAEGYSVSREKKESFPLTVTSAQKNPTAFYLCASSTTGLSDTQYFGPGTRLTVL.

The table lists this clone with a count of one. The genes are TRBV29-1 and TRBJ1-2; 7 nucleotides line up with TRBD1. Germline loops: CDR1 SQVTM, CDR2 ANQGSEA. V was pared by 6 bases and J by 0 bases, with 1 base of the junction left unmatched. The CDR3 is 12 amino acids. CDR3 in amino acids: CSVGTANYGYTF. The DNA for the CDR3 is TGCAGCGTCGGGACAGCTAACTATGGCTACACCTTC.